Below are 24 T cell receptor beta chains sequenced from a single sample in a study of cytomegalovirus exposure and HLA in healthy donors. The PCR employed 60 Vbeta primers together with 13 Jbeta primers. This table comes from immunoSEQ multiplex PCR, and its TCRdb copy is limited to in-frame clones, with some not included. The top ten clones hold more than 3% of a sample with 120,000 to 150,000 clones, around 79% of them seen once. Sequencing used PBMCs. These receptors originate from a female donor in good health and CMV-seronegative.

CDR3: CAISAGQGAMGEKLFF. As DNA, the CDR3 is TGTGCCATCAGTGCGGGACAGGGGGCAATGGGTGAAAAACTGTTTTTT. V is TRBV10-3 and J is TRBJ1-4; 12 nucleotides line up with TRBD1. The CDR3 spans 16 residues. Losses at the gene ends were 4 bases for V and 7 bases for J; bases not matched to a gene: 7. Germline V lookup: CDR1 ENHRY, CDR2 SYGVKD.

The chain joins TRBV2 to TRBJ2-6; the match to TRBD1 covers 7 bases. The trim removed 3 bases at V and 0 bases at J, leaving 14 bases unmatched. The germline V gene encodes CDR1 SNHLY and CDR2 FYNNEI. This CDR3 contains 20 residues. In nucleotides, the CDR3 is TGTGCCAGCAGTGATATTCTCCGGCCAGGGGGTCGCTCTGGGGCCAACGTCCTGACTTTC. As protein: CASSDILRPGGRSGANVLTF.

The rearrangement uses TRBV5-1 and TRBJ1-2; D unclear. The CDR3 length is 14 residues. Trimming shortened V by 4 bases and J by 4 bases, and 14 bases separated the two germline ends. In germline, CDR1 is SGHRS, CDR2 YFSETQ. CDR3 bases: TGCGCCAGCAGCACTTCGACGGGTACCTATGGCTACACCTTC. Protein: CASSTSTGTYGYTF.

The J gene is TRBJ2-4, the V gene TRBV6-1; 7 bases are shared with TRBD2. J gave up 2 bases and V 8 bases, and 12 bases lay outside the gene matches. The germline V gene encodes CDR1 MNHNS and CDR2 SASEGT. The CDR3 has 16 amino acids. The CDR3 region has the DNA TGTGCCAGCTGTGGTGGGAGGGGTCCAACCAAAAACATTCAGTACTTC. Protein sequence: CASCGGRGPTKNIQYF.

The chain combines TRBV7-9 with TRBJ1-2, with D uncertain. CDR1 and CDR2 (germline): SEHNR, FQNEAQ (reference sequence). The CDR3 runs to 14 residues. The ends were cut back, 5 bases at V and 2 bases at J, with 12 bases in the middle. CDR3 residues: CASSPPEYNYGYTF. The CDR3 DNA follows: TGTGCCAGCAGCCCTCCGGAGTACAACTATGGCTACACCTTC.

The V gene is TRBV6-1, the J gene TRBJ1-2; D is perhaps TRBD1 (6 bases). V shed 6 bases and J shed 3 bases, with 11 bases lying between them. Per germline, CDR1 MNHNS and CDR2 SASEGT. The CDR3 contains 13 residues. CDR3 in DNA: TGTGCCAGCAGGGCCCAGGGGTACTATGGCTACACCTTC. Translating it yields CASRAQGYYGYTF.

Only a few counts were recorded for this clone. The DNA of the CDR3 is TGTGCCAGCTTAGGATGGGCCCAAGGTCCTGAAGCTTTCTTT. Translated, it gives CASLGWAQGPEAFF. The V call is TRBV2, the J call TRBJ1-1; D is ambiguous. This CDR3 comprises 14 residues. Trimming took off 8 bases at V and 6 bases at J, with 19 bases between the two ends. Germline loops: CDR1 SNHLY, CDR2 FYNNEI.

The chain carries TRBV7-3 and TRBJ1-1; possible D gene TRBD1, 5 bases. V was trimmed by 6 bases and J by 8 bases, leaving 16 bases between them. Germline lookup yields CDR1 SGHTA and CDR2 FQGTGA. The CDR3 sequence is 13 residues long. CDR3 in amino acids: CASSTTGVSEAFF. Here the CDR3 DNA reads TGTGCCAGCAGTACAACGGGGGTTTCGGAAGCTTTCTTT.

The V call is TRBV11-3, the J call TRBJ2-7, with D hard to call. Germline V gene data show CDR1 as SGHNT and CDR2 as YENEEA. The CDR3 runs 13 residues. The V and J ends lost 4 bases and 6 bases respectively, with 13 bases between them. CDR3 nucleotide sequence: TGTGCCAGCAGCTCTTCCCTAAACGGCGAGCAGTACTTC. It encodes CASSSSLNGEQYF.

Only one count was recorded for this clone. V is TRBV7-9 and J is TRBJ2-5; 9 nucleotides match TRBD1. V was clipped by 5 bases and J by 4 bases; unmatched bases: 8. The germline V gene encodes CDR1 SEHNR and CDR2 FQNEAQ (reference sequence). The CDR3 totals 15 residues. This CDR3 reads CASSLGQGSGETQYF. For the CDR3, the DNA is TGTGCCAGCAGCCTGGGACAGGGAAGTGGAGAGACCCAGTACTTC.

The rearrangement joins TRBV7-6 to TRBJ1-4; 10 bases map to TRBD1. Germline V gene sequence: CDR1 SGHVS, CDR2 FNYEAQ. Trimming at V came to 3 bases and at J to 4 bases, leaving 5 bases not matched to a gene. CDR3 length equals 16 residues. CDR3: CASSFGTGAINEKLFF. CDR3 coding DNA: TGTGCCAGCAGCTTCGGGACAGGGGCTATTAATGAAAAACTGTTTTTT.

This clone was detected only once. This chain joins TRBV19 and TRBJ2-4; the D is unclear. CDR3 size: 16 residues. Trimming removed 5 bases at V and 0 bases at J, with 14 bases between. Germline assignment: CDR1 LNHDA and CDR2 SQIVND (reference sequence). In DNA form, the CDR3 reads TGTGCCAGTAGTCCTAGACCGAATATAGCCAAAAACATTCAGTACTTC. This translates into CASSPRPNIAKNIQYF.

The table lists this clone with a few counts. The CDR3 DNA follows: TGTGCCAGCAGTTCCGGGAGGGTGAACACCGGGGAGCTGTTTTTT. Its translation: CASSSGRVNTGELFF. The gene calls are TRBV27 and TRBJ2-2, with 8 bases lining up with TRBD2. The CDR3 has 15 residues. The germline V gene has CDR1 MNHEY and CDR2 SMNVEV (reference sequence). The V and J ends lost 4 bases and 1 base, in that order; junction bases with no gene match: 2.

This clone was detected once. This chain connects TRBV9 to TRBJ2-1; the D is unclear. The CDR3 contains 14 residues. V was clipped by 4 bases and J by 1 base, with 9 bases between them. The V gene's germline CDR1 is SGDLS and CDR2 YYNGEE. The CDR3 is CASSQDGSYNEQFF. In DNA form, the CDR3 reads TGTGCCAGCAGCCAAGACGGGTCCTACAATGAGCAGTTCTTC. Based on the CDR3 plus reference TRBV9 and TRBJ2-1, the full variable domain is DSGVTQTPKHLITATGQRVTLRCSPRSGDLSVYWYQQSLDQGLQFLIQYYNGEERAKGNILERFSAQQFPDLHSELNLSSLELGDSALYFCASSQDGSYNEQFFGPGTRLTVL.

This clone was recorded once. The chain is built from TRBV6-5 and TRBJ1-5; TRBD1 might be the D (5 bases). The V gene lost 6 bases and the J gene lost 3 bases, with 9 bases spanning the gap. The V gene's germline CDR1 is MNHEY and CDR2 SVGAGI. The CDR3 runs 13 residues. CDR3 in DNA: TGTGCCAGCAGATCAGGGCCCAATCAGCCCCAGCATTTT. As protein: CASRSGPNQPQHF.

V gene TRBV4-1 combines with J gene TRBJ1-1; D possibly corresponds to TRBD1 (6 bases). This CDR3 is 14 amino acids long. Trimming removed 3 bases at V and 4 bases at J, with 12 bases between. Looked up from germline, CDR1 is MGHRA and CDR2 is YSYEKL. The CDR3 coding sequence is TGCGCCAGCAGCCAGGGCGGGGGGCTCACTGAAGCTTTCTTT. This gives the protein CASSQGGGLTEAFF.

This clone was found a few times. The rearrangement links TRBV5-6 to TRBJ1-1; 8 bases are shared with TRBD1. The CDR3 contains 14 residues. Germline V CDR1 and CDR2: SGHDT, YYEEEE. Unmatched junction bases numbered 4, after V lost 4 bases and J lost 2 bases. Written as DNA, the CDR3 is TGTGCCAGCAGCGACAGGGGTCTTAACACTGAAGCTTTCTTT. Translating gives CASSDRGLNTEAFF.

This clone was seen only a few times. The rearrangement links TRBV6-5 to TRBJ1-2; TRBD1 matches 7 bases. The CDR3 has 14 residues. V lost 5 bases and J lost 8; bases outside the gene matches: 11. CDR1 is MNHEY and CDR2 is SVGAGI in the germline V gene. The CDR3 region has the DNA TGTGCCAGCAGTGCCACAGGGGTCGCTGGCGGCTACACCTTC. This gives the protein CASSATGVAGGYTF.

This chain uses TRBV18 with TRBJ2-7, with D possibly matching TRBD1 (6 bases). V was cut by 5 bases and J by 7 bases, with 15 bases left in between. The germline CDR1 and CDR2 sequences are KGHSH and LQKENI. The CDR3 totals 13 residues. The CDR3 DNA sequence: TGTGCCAGCTCATCAGGACAGCCCTGGGAGCAGTACTTC. Its protein is CASSSGQPWEQYF. The variable domain in full, with the rest retrieved from reference TRBV18 and TRBJ2-7, is NAGVMQNPRHLVRRRGQEARLRCSPMKGHSHVYWYRQLPEEGLKFMVYLQKENIIDESGMPKERFSAEFPKEGPSILRIQQVVRGDSAAYFCASSSGQPWEQYFGPGTRLTVT.

As to this clone: Other DNA sequences in the sample encode the same CDR3. The rearrangement links TRBV7-2 to TRBJ2-7; 11 positions agree with TRBD2. The V segment lost 5 bases and the J segment 3 bases; nucleotides outside the gene matches: 3. Germline lookup yields CDR1 SGHTA and CDR2 FQGNSA. The CDR3 covers 14 residues. CDR3 DNA: TGTGCCAGCAGCCCTGGACTAGCGGGCTACGAGCAGTACTTC. It yields the protein CASSPGLAGYEQYF. Variable domain in full (rest from reference TRBV7-2 and TRBJ2-7): GAGVSQSPSNKVTEKGKDVELRCDPISGHTALYWYRQSLGQGLEFLIYFQGNSAPDKSGLPSDRFSAERTGGSVSTLTIQRTQQEDSAVYLCASSPGLAGYEQYFGPGTRLTVT.

The rearrangement joins TRBV7-9 to TRBJ2-1; tentatively, D is TRBD2 (6 bases). This CDR3 spans 14 amino acids. Germline V gene lookup returns CDR1 SEHNR and CDR2 FQNEAQ (reference sequence). Trimming took 5 bases from V and 1 from J, leaving 9 bases between them. The DNA for the CDR3 is TGTGCCAGCAGCCCGAGCGGGTCCTACAATGAGCAGTTCTTC. This encodes CASSPSGSYNEQFF.

This chain uses TRBV4-3 with TRBJ2-3, with 15 positions matching TRBD2. The length of the CDR3 is 18 residues. Trimming cost V 0 bases and J 4 bases; bases outside gene matches: 5. Germline CDR1 reads LGHNA; CDR2 reads YSLEER. The CDR3 spells CASSQDIGLAGGADTQYF. The CDR3 DNA is TGCGCCAGCAGCCAAGATATTGGACTAGCGGGGGGGGCAGATACGCAGTATTTT.

This chain connects TRBV7-9 to TRBJ2-2, with D maybe TRBD2 (6 bases). CDR1 and CDR2 (germline): SEHNR, FQNEAQ (reference sequence). The CDR3 sequence is 13 residues long. Trimming pared 4 bases from V and 7 bases from J, leaving 10 bases between. CDR3 in DNA: TGTGCCAGCAGCTCAGGACTACTCGGGGAGCTGTTTTTT. Its protein product is CASSSGLLGELFF.

The chain has TRBV9 and TRBJ1-5; 8 bases line up with TRBD1. Trimming took 3 bases from V and 3 from J; bases not matched to a gene: 14. Germline CDR1 is SGDLS and CDR2 is YYNGEE. The CDR3 runs 18 residues. The CDR3 protein is CASSATSATGDFNQPQHF. In DNA, the CDR3 is TGTGCCAGCAGCGCCACTAGTGCGACAGGGGATTTCAATCAGCCCCAGCATTTT.